The clone carrying this TCR beta chain has just a few counts. CDR1 SEHNR and CDR2 FQNEAQ come from the germline V gene (reference sequence). The CDR3 extends over 14 amino acids. V was cut by 2 bases and J by 1 base, with 8 bases left in between. Via MiXCR, TCRdb re-called the 5' RACE reads, giving one row per CDR3 protein. This table holds 300,000 or so distinct CDR3 sequences, 4% found once. The data derive from a study of T cells after yellow fever vaccination. The TCR comes from a man between 18 and 29 years old who received the YFV17D yellow fever vaccine. The sample in question was PBMCs, obtained 5 days after the yellow fever booster vaccination. This chain joins TRBV7-9 and TRBJ1-1; D perhaps matches TRBD1 (6 bases). The CDR3 spells CASSLSGENTEAFF. In DNA, the CDR3 is TGTGCCAGCAGCTTATCAGGGGAGAACACTGAAGCTTTCTTT.